The 27 T cell receptor beta chains below were found in one sample sequenced in a study of CD8 T cells in Susac syndrome. RNA in amounts of roughly 0.5 to 1 ug was reverse transcribed with random hexamers. MiXCR, applied by TCRdb to the immunoSEQ multiplex PCR reads, yields one record per CDR3 protein. The sample lists some 180,000 distinct CDR3 sequences, under 95% occurring once. The sample consisted of CD4+ T cells from PBMCs. The receptors derive from a human donor in good health.

The chain's CDR3 is CASSRSGVKGEQYF. The CDR3 DNA reads TGTGCCAGCAGCCGGTCGGGGGTTAAAGGGGAGCAGTACTTC. This chain uses TRBV7-2 with TRBJ2-7, with a possible D match to TRBD2 (6 bases). The CDR3 loop spans 14 amino acids. Trimming pared 5 bases from V and 7 bases from J, leaving 18 bases between. Germline CDR1 SGHTA, CDR2 FQGNSA.

The chain couples TRBV28 to TRBJ2-4; D unclear. CDR3 length: 14 residues. The V gene's germline CDR1 is MDHEN and CDR2 SYDVKM. V gave up 3 bases and J gave up 8 bases, with 14 bases separating them. The CDR3 loop reads CASSLGVGSDIQYF. The CDR3 bases are TGTGCCAGCAGTTTGGGTGTGGGTTCAGACATTCAGTACTTC.

The rearrangement uses TRBV9 and TRBJ1-5, with D possibly being TRBD1 (6 bases). The V gene's germline CDR1 is SGDLS and CDR2 YYNGEE. The CDR3 loop spans 14 amino acids. Trimming left V 4 bases short and J 7 bases short, with 15 bases between. The CDR3 loop is CASSRDRSGQPQHF. The CDR3 DNA reads as TGTGCCAGCAGCCGAGACAGGTCCGGACAGCCCCAGCATTTT.

The rearrangement links TRBV19 to TRBJ2-3, with D tentatively TRBD1 (5 bases). The CDR3 extends over 15 amino acids. V was clipped by 3 bases and J by 3 bases, with 13 bases between them. The germline V gene has CDR1 LNHDA and CDR2 SQIVND (reference sequence). This CDR3 reads CASSMKQGWTDTQYF. The DNA for the CDR3 is TGTGCCAGTAGTATGAAGCAGGGTTGGACAGATACGCAGTATTTT.

This clonotype was recorded only once. V and J are TRBV6-2 or TRBV6-3 and TRBJ2-5; tentatively, D is TRBD2 (6 bases). V was trimmed by 0 bases and J by 3 bases, leaving 11 bases between them. CDR1 is MNHEY, CDR2 SVGEGT, per germline. This CDR3 has 15 residues. CDR3 loop: CASSYSGLLKETQYF. The CDR3 DNA reads TGTGCCAGCAGTTACTCGGGACTCCTAAAAGAGACCCAGTACTTC.

This chain joins TRBV5-1 and TRBJ2-5, with a tentative D call TRBD2 (7 bases). Looked up from germline, CDR1 is SGHRS and CDR2 is YFSETQ. Trimming took off 4 bases at V and 4 bases at J, with 17 bases between the two ends. This CDR3 has 15 residues. The CDR3 region is CASSPLGGPRETQYF. CDR3 nucleotide sequence: TGCGCCAGCAGCCCCCTCGGGGGGCCCCGAGAGACCCAGTACTTC. The complete variable domain, with remaining parts taken from reference TRBV5-1 and TRBJ2-5, reads KAGVTQTPRYLIKTRGQQVTLSCSPISGHRSVSWYQQTPGQGLQFLFEYFSETQRNKGNFPGRFSGRQFSNSRSEMNVSTLELGDSALYLCASSPLGGPRETQYFGPGTRLLVL.

The chain employs TRBV6-5 and TRBJ2-7, with D unresolved. CDR1 and CDR2 (germline): MNHEY, SVGAGI. This CDR3 is 14 amino acids long. The ends were cut back, 5 bases at V and 1 base at J, with 12 bases in the middle. The CDR3 coding sequence is TGTGCCAGCAGTCCCCGGACCGGTTCCTACGAGCAGTACGTC. It yields the protein CASSPRTGSYEQYV.

This chain connects TRBV3-1 to TRBJ2-3; D tentatively reads TRBD1 or TRBD2 (5 bases each). The V end lost 0 bases, the J end lost 6 bases, and 10 bases lay between the germline ends. From germline, CDR1 is LGHDT and CDR2 YNNKEL (reference sequence). This CDR3 contains 14 residues. CDR3 sequence reads: CASSQDWDGDTQYF. CDR3 nucleotides: TGTGCCAGCAGCCAAGATTGGGACGGGGATACGCAGTATTTT.

The rearrangement links TRBV5-4 to TRBJ2-7; TRBD1 might be the D (7 bases). This CDR3 comprises 14 residues. CDR1 and CDR2 from the germline V gene are SGHNT and YYREEE (reference sequence). Trimming left V 0 bases short and J 5 bases short, with 12 bases between. The CDR3 loop is CASSLAPGGNEQYF. Written as DNA, the CDR3 is TGTGCCAGCAGCTTGGCGCCAGGGGGGAACGAGCAGTACTTC.

The chain links TRBV7-9 to TRBJ1-5; TRBD1 is a possible D gene (5 bases). The CDR3 is 14 amino acids. With 4 bases removed from V and 6 bases from J, the gap between germline ends came to 13 bases. CDR1 and CDR2 from the germline V gene are SEHNR and FQNEAQ (reference sequence). As DNA, the CDR3 is TGTGCCAGCAGCTCCGACAGTATCTCTCAGCCCCAGCATTTT. It codes for CASSSDSISQPQHF.

V gene TRBV7-9 combines with J gene TRBJ1-6; weak D call: TRBD1 (6 bases). V was cut by 2 bases and J by 11 bases, with 22 bases left in between. CDR3 length equals 17 residues. The germline V gene encodes CDR1 SEHNR and CDR2 FQNEAQ (reference sequence). DNA for the CDR3: TGTGCCAGCAGCTTACGGGTGGGGGGCGCATTCCCCCCACCCCTCCACTTT. Its translation: CASSLRVGGAFPPPLHF.

The chain uses TRBV19 and TRBJ1-4, with D possibly TRBD1 on 5 matching bases. Germline lookup yields CDR1 LNHDA and CDR2 SQIVND (reference sequence). The CDR3 spans 15 residues. Trimming removed 4 bases at V and 5 bases at J, with 14 bases between. The CDR3 loop is CASSTDKVFNEKLFF. For the CDR3, the DNA is TGTGCCAGTAGTACGGACAAGGTTTTCAATGAAAAACTGTTTTTT.

This chain connects TRBV7-3 to TRBJ1-1; D is possibly TRBD1 (5 bases). From germline, CDR1 is SGHTA and CDR2 FQGTGA. Trimming stripped 5 bases from V and 3 bases from J, with 16 bases between. The CDR3 is made up of 15 amino acids. The CDR3 reads CASSPQGSRYTEAFF. In nucleotides, the CDR3 is TGTGCCAGCAGCCCTCAGGGTTCCCGCTACACTGAAGCTTTCTTT. Looking up the rest from reference TRBV7-3 and TRBJ1-1 gives the full variable domain: GAGVSQTPSNKVTEKGKYVELRCDPISGHTALYWYRQSLGQGPEFLIYFQGTGAADDSGLPNDRFFAVRPEGSVSTLKIQRTERGDSAVYLCASSPQGSRYTEAFFGQGTRLTVV.

This chain uses TRBV20-1 with TRBJ1-1; no clear D gene. The CDR3 totals 13 residues. Looked up from germline, CDR1 is DFQATT and CDR2 is SNEGSKA (reference sequence). V shed 0 bases and J shed 5 bases, with 10 bases lying between them. Here the CDR3 reads CSAREEVWTEAFF. CDR3 coding DNA: TGCAGTGCTAGAGAGGAGGTGTGGACTGAAGCTTTCTTT.

The chain carries TRBV28 and TRBJ1-2; no clear D gene. V was shortened by 7 bases and J by 7 bases, with 10 bases between the two germline ends. The CDR3 consists of 11 residues. CDR1 is MDHEN and CDR2 is SYDVKM in the germline V gene. CDR3 in DNA: TGTGCCAGCAAAGGAATCCCTGGCTACACCTTC. Translated, it gives CASKGIPGYTF.

The rearrangement uses TRBV12-3 or TRBV12-4 and TRBJ1-5; TRBD1 is a possible D gene (6 bases). The ends were cut back, 6 bases at V and 7 bases at J, with 16 bases in the middle. The CDR3 covers 14 residues. CDR3 bases: TGTGCCAGCAGCATATCACAGGGATTACAGCCCCAGCATTTT. This codes for CASSISQGLQPQHF.

V is TRBV6-1 and J is TRBJ2-2; 8 bases match TRBD2. V shed 3 bases and J 4 bases; nucleotides not matched to a gene: 4. The CDR3 covers 15 residues. Per the germline V gene, CDR1 is MNHNS and CDR2 is SASEGT. Here the CDR3 DNA reads TGTGCCAGCAGTGAGGGACTAGGGCCCACCGGGGAGCTGTTTTTT. This encodes CASSEGLGPTGELFF.

The chain has TRBV12-3 or TRBV12-4 and TRBJ2-7; D tentatively fits TRBD1 or TRBD2 (7 bases each). This CDR3 contains 14 residues. Trimming pared 4 bases from V and 7 bases from J, leaving 17 bases between. In nucleotides, the CDR3 is TGTGCCAGCAGTTCTCAGGGGGGGCCTGGTGAGCAGTACTTC. The encoded protein is CASSSQGGPGEQYF.

The J gene is TRBJ2-1, the V gene TRBV5-1; 12 bases are shared with TRBD2. CDR1 and CDR2 from the germline V gene are SGHRS and YFSETQ. The ends lost 4 bases at V and 2 bases at J; junction bases unmatched: 7. The CDR3 runs to 17 residues. This CDR3 reads CASSPRTSGNTYNEQFF. The CDR3 DNA reads as TGCGCCAGCAGCCCGCGGACTAGCGGGAACACCTACAATGAGCAGTTCTTC. The full variable domain, with the rest looked up from reference TRBV5-1 and TRBJ2-1, is KAGVTQTPRYLIKTRGQQVTLSCSPISGHRSVSWYQQTPGQGLQFLFEYFSETQRNKGNFPGRFSGRQFSNSRSEMNVSTLELGDSALYLCASSPRTSGNTYNEQFFGPGTRLTVL.

The chain is built from TRBV15 and TRBJ1-5; D is ambiguous. Between the trimmed V and J ends, which lost 0 bases and 7 bases, there was a span of 7 bases. CDR1 and CDR2 from the germline V gene are LNHNV and YYDKDF (reference sequence). The CDR3 is made up of 13 amino acids. The CDR3 loop is CATSRDIGQPQHF. The CDR3 DNA is TGTGCCACCAGCAGAGACATCGGACAGCCCCAGCATTTT. Looking up the rest from reference TRBV15 and TRBJ1-5 gives the full variable domain: DAMVIQNPRYQVTQFGKPVTLSCSQTLNHNVMYWYQQKSSQAPKLLFHYYDKDFNNEADTPDNFQSRRPNTSFCFLDIRSPGLGDTAMYLCATSRDIGQPQHFGDGTRLSIL.

This chain links TRBV30 with TRBJ1-2; D is ambiguous. The germline V gene encodes CDR1 GTSNPN and CDR2 SVGIG (reference sequence). The CDR3 consists of 13 residues. V was shortened by 4 bases and J by 7 bases, with 16 bases between the two germline ends. The CDR3 region is CAWTLGSFSGYTF. The CDR3 nucleotides read TGTGCCTGGACCCTAGGCAGTTTCTCTGGCTACACCTTC.

This chain connects TRBV20-1 to TRBJ2-1; no clear D. Germline V CDR1 and CDR2: DFQATT, SNEGSKA (reference sequence). The CDR3 runs 14 residues. Trimming shortened V by 3 bases and J by 6 bases, and 15 bases separated the two germline ends. The CDR3 DNA reads TGCAGTGCTAGGGTGGGGTACGCGGCCAATGAGCAGTTCTTC. It encodes CSARVGYAANEQFF.

The rearrangement joins TRBV12-3 or TRBV12-4 to TRBJ2-7; no definite D call. The V end lost 3 bases, the J end lost 3 bases, and 18 bases lay between the germline ends. The CDR3 contains 16 residues. CDR3 amino acids: CASSFNLGSSGYEQYF. CDR3 DNA sequence: TGTGCCAGCAGTTTCAACCTCGGCAGCTCTGGCTACGAGCAGTACTTC.

This rearrangement joins TRBV19 to TRBJ1-1, with D possibly TRBD1 on 6 matching bases. Per the germline V gene, CDR1 is LNHDA and CDR2 is SQIVND (reference sequence). The CDR3 has 13 amino acids. Trimming shortened V by 3 bases and J by 6 bases, and 11 bases separated the two germline ends. The chain's CDR3 is CASSIWTDSEAFF. CDR3 nucleotide sequence: TGTGCCAGTAGTATCTGGACAGATTCTGAAGCTTTCTTT.

The chain couples TRBV19 to TRBJ2-3, with 7 positions matching TRBD1. Germline CDR1 LNHDA, CDR2 SQIVND (reference sequence). The CDR3 runs to 13 residues. J was trimmed by 8 bases and V by 6 bases; bases with no gene match: 8. In nucleotides, the CDR3 is TGTGCCAGTAGGGGGACAGATCGCAGTACGCAGTATTTT. Encoded protein: CASRGTDRSTQYF.

This rearrangement joins TRBV5-1 to TRBJ1-3; D is possibly TRBD1 (6 bases). Germline CDR1 and CDR2: SGHRS and YFSETQ. The CDR3 is 15 amino acids. With 0 bases removed from V and 0 bases from J, the gap between germline ends came to 7 bases. The CDR3 reads CASSLGQASGNTIYF. CDR3 DNA sequence: TGCGCCAGCAGCTTGGGACAGGCCTCTGGAAACACCATATATTTT.

The chain combines TRBV6-5 with TRBJ2-5; TRBD1 matches at 7 bases. With 6 bases clipped from V and 6 bases from J, the junction kept 7 bases outside the gene matches. The CDR3 covers 13 residues. Germline-derived CDR1 and CDR2 are MNHEY and SVGAGI. The CDR3 nucleotides are TGTGCCAGCAGCAAAGGGACAGAACAGACCCAGTACTTC. Amino acid sequence: CASSKGTEQTQYF.